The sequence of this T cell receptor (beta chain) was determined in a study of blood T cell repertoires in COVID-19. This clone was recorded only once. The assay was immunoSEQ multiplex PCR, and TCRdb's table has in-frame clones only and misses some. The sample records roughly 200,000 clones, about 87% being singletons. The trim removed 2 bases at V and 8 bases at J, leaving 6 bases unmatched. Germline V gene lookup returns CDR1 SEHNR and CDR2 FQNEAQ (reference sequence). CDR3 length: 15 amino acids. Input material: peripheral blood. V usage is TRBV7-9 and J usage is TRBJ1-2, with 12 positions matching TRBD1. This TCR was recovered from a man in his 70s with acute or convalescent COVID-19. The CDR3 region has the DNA TGTGCCAGCAGCTTAACCGGGACAGGGGGCTACGGCTACACCTTC. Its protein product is CASSLTGTGGYGYTF.